These T cell receptor beta chains were read from a single sample in a study of T cell responses to AZD1222 COVID-19 vaccine. Profiled with immunoSEQ multiplex PCR; TCRdb holds only in-frame clones, not every one. Seen here are about 170,000 clones, roughly 93% observed once, and the top ten hold 3.5% to 4.5%. The source material was peripheral blood, sampled on day 0 of AZD1222 vaccination. The receptor set was obtained from an adult in good health. The CDR3 runs from the conserved cysteine through the conserved F or W. A D gene is named only where the DNA matches it firmly.

D,V,J,DNA,CDR3
-,TRBV11-2,TRBJ1-2,TGTGCCAGCAGCTTAGACCCCGTGAGCGGCTATGGCTACACCTTC,CASSLDPVSGYGYTF
TRBD1,TRBV27,TRBJ1-1,TGTGCCAGCAGTTTAAGGACAGGGTCGAACACTGAAGCTTTCTTT,CASSLRTGSNTEAFF
TRBD1,TRBV5-4,TRBJ1-2,TGTGCCAGCAGCGGTCGGACAGGGGCCGCTTATGGCTACACCTTC,CASSGRTGAAYGYTF
-,TRBV6-4,TRBJ1-1,TGTGCCAGCTCCAGGGATGCGTACACTGAAGCTTTCTTT,CASSRDAYTEAFF
-,TRBV10-3,TRBJ2-5,TGTGCCATCAGTGAGTCAGGGCGGCGGGATCTGGGGGAGACCCAGTACTTC,CAISESGRRDLGETQYF
TRBD1,TRBV11-3,TRBJ2-7,TGTGCCAGCAGCTGGACAGGGGGCTACGAGCAGTACTTC,CASSWTGGYEQYF
-,TRBV5-5,TRBJ1-5,TGTGCCAGCAGCTTGGTATGGCAACAGCCCCAGCATTTT,CASSLVWQQPQHF
-,TRBV11-2,TRBJ1-1,TGTGCCAGCAGCCTGCAGAGACCTACTGAAGCTTTCTTT,CASSLQRPTEAFF
TRBD2,TRBV7-2,TRBJ2-1,TGTGCCAGCAGGTCCGGGACTAGCGGTATGGATGAGCAGTTCTTC,CASRSGTSGMDEQFF
-,TRBV10-1,TRBJ1-5,TGCGCCAGCAGTGGAGGGTCGCAGGATCAGCCCCAGCATTTT,CASSGGSQDQPQHF
-,TRBV4-1,TRBJ2-7,TGCGCCAGCAGCCCCACTAATGGCCACTACTACGAGCAGTACTTC,CASSPTNGHYYEQYF
-,TRBV30,TRBJ1-1,TGTGCCTGGAACGAGGGGCTGAACACTGAAGCTTTCTTT,CAWNEGLNTEAFF